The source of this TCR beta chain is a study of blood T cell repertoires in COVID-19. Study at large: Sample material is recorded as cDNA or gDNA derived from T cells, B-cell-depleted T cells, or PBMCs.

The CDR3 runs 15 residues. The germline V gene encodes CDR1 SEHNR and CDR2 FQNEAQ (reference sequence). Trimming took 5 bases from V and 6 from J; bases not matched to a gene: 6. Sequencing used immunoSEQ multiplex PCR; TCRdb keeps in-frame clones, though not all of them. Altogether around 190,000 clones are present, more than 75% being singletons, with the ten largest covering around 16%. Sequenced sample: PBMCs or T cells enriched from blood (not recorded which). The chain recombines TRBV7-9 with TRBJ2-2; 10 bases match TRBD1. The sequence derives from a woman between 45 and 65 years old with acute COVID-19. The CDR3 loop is CASSPRQGAAGELFF. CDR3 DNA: TGTGCCAGCAGCCCGCGACAGGGGGCGGCCGGGGAGCTGTTTTTT.